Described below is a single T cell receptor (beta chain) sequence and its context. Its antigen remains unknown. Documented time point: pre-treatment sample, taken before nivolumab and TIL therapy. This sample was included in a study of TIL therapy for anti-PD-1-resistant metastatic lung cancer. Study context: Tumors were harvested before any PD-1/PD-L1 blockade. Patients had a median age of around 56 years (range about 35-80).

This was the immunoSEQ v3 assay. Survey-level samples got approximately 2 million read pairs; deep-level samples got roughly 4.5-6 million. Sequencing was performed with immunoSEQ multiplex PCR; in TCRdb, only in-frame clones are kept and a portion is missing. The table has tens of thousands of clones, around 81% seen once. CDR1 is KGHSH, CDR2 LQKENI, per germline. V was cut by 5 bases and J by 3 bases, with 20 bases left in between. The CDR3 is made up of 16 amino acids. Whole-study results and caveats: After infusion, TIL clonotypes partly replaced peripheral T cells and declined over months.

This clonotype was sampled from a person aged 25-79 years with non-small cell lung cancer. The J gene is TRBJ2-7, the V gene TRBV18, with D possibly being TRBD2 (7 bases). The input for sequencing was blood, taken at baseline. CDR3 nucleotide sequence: TGTGCCAGCTCAGAGCTTTTTGGCGGGGGCCTCTACGAGCAGTACTTC. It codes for CASSELFGGGLYEQYF.